This entry concerns a single T cell receptor (beta chain). Its antigen is still unknown. The sample holds other DNA sequences that translate to the same CDR3. Primers included in the PCR were 60 Vbeta and 13 Jbeta primers. Assay: immunoSEQ multiplex PCR; the TCRdb copy retains only in-frame clones and omits some. Of some 130,000 clones listed, about 80% were seen once; the top ten hold about 6.5%. The data belong to a study of cytomegalovirus exposure and HLA in healthy donors. Overall study findings and caveats: Apparent HLA restriction characterized most CMV-associated TCR beta chains in a later analysis. It was assumed in the presence/absence analyses that sequencing depth was roughly uniform across donors.

Sequenced material: PBMCs. This TCR derives from a man aged 40-49 years in good health and CMV-seropositive.

CDR3 sequence (DNA): TGTGCCAGCAGCCCCATCAACCAGGCTAGCGGGGAGGGAGAGCAGTTCTTC. Amino acids: CASSPINQASGEGEQFF. V gene TRBV4-2 combines with J gene TRBJ2-1; 9 bases fit TRBD2. Losses at the gene ends were 4 bases for V and 10 bases for J; bases not matched to a gene: 17. CDR1 LGHNA and CDR2 YNFKEQ come from the germline V gene. This CDR3 spans 17 amino acids.